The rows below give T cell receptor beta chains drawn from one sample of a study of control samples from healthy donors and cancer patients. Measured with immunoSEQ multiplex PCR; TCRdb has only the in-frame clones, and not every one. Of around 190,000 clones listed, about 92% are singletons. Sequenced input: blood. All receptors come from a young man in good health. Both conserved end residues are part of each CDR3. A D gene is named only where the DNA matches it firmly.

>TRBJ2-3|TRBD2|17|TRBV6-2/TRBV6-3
CASSYSGTSGVLDTQYF
TGTGCCAGCAGTTACTCCGGCACTAGCGGGGTGCTGGATACGCAGTATTTT
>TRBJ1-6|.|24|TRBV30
CAWRQRLSGTSGRAGSSYNSPLHF
TGTGCCTGGAGGCAGCGTCTCTCCGGGACTAGCGGGAGGGCCGGTAGCTCCTATAATTCACCCCTCCACTTT
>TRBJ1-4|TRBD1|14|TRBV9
CASSPEDRDEKLFF
TGTGCCAGCAGCCCTGAGGACAGGGATGAAAAACTGTTTTTT
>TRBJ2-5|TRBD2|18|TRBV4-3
CASSQGTSGGAVEVTQYF
TGCGCCAGCAGCCAGGGGACTAGCGGGGGGGCCGTGGAGGTGACCCAGTACTTC
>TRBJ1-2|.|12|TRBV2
CASSVSNYGYTF
TGTGCCAGCAGTGTCTCTAACTATGGCTACACCTTC
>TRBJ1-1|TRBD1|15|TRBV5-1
CASSFGETGRTEAFF
TGCGCCAGCAGCTTTGGAGAGACAGGGCGAACCGAAGCTTTCTTT
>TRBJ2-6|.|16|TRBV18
CASSPLKGGGANVLTF
TGTGCCAGCTCACCACTGAAGGGCGGTGGGGCCAACGTCCTGACTTTC
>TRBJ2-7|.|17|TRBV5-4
CASSLVGGLGSQYEQYF
TGTGCCAGCAGCTTGGTAGGTGGTTTAGGGAGCCAGTACGAGCAGTACTTC
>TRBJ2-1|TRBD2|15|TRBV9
CASSVALAGVNEQFF
TGTGCCAGCAGCGTAGCACTAGCGGGAGTGAATGAGCAGTTCTTC
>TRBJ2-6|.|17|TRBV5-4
CASSLALGDTGANVLTF
TGTGCCAGCAGCTTGGCTTTGGGGGACACTGGGGCCAACGTCCTGACTTTC
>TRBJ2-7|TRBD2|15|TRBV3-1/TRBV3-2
CASSPGLAGAYEQYF
TGTGCCAGCAGCCCGGGACTAGCTGGGGCCTACGAGCAGTACTTC
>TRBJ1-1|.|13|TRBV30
CAWTQGAVTEAFF
TGTGCCTGGACCCAGGGAGCGGTTACTGAAGCTTTCTTT
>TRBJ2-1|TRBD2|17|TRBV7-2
CASSSRAGLAGGPGKFF
TGTGCCAGCAGCTCTAGGGCGGGACTAGCGGGGGGGCCGGGGAAGTTCTTC
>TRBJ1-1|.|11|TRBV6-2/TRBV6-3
CASSFDRKAFF
TGTGCCAGCAGTTTCGACAGGAAAGCTTTCTTT
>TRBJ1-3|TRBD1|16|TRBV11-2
CASSLQQGAPGNTIYF
TGTGCCAGCAGTTTACAACAGGGGGCGCCTGGAAACACCATATATTTT
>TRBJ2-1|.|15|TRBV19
CASSMGGAAGNEQFF
TGTGCCAGTAGTATGGGCGGGGCAGCTGGCAATGAGCAGTTCTTC
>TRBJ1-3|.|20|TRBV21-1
CASSKGEGQGPQRSGNTIYF
TGTGCCAGCAGCAAAGGGGAAGGACAGGGGCCTCAGAGATCTGGAAACACCATATATTTT
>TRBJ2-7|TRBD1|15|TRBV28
CASSLRGQGAYEQYF
TGTGCCAGCAGTTTACGAGGACAGGGGGCTTACGAGCAGTACTTC
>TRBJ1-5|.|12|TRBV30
CAWSQDGQPQHF
TGTGCCTGGAGCCAGGACGGTCAGCCCCAGCATTTT
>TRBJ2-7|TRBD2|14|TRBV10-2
CASRNGRALYEQYF
TGCGCCAGCCGCAACGGGAGGGCCTTATACGAGCAGTACTTC